Presented here are 21 T cell receptor beta chains from one specimen sequenced in a study of cytomegalovirus exposure and HLA in healthy donors. Primers for the PCR totalled 60 Vbeta and 13 Jbeta. Profiled with immunoSEQ multiplex PCR; TCRdb holds only in-frame clones, not every one. The sample lists about 160,000 clones, roughly 80% occurring once. Material for sequencing was PBMCs. These receptors all come from a female donor in good health and CMV-seronegative.

The genes are TRBV6-1 and TRBJ1-5; D not certain. The CDR3 is 15 residues long. The V gene's germline CDR1 is MNHNS and CDR2 SASEGT. With 5 bases removed from V and 5 bases from J, the gap between germline ends came to 16 bases. CDR3 in amino acids: CASSLVRSQYQPQHF. CDR3 bases: TGTGCCAGCAGTCTGGTTCGTAGTCAATATCAGCCCCAGCATTTT.

The chain has TRBV7-8 and TRBJ2-7; D is unresolved. Trimming pared 7 bases from V and 4 bases from J, leaving 14 bases between. CDR3 size: 13 residues. Per germline, CDR1 SGHVS and CDR2 FQNEAQ. The CDR3 loop is CASTQPGLYEQYF. The CDR3 nucleotides read TGTGCCAGCACCCAGCCGGGTTTGTACGAGCAGTACTTC.

This clone showed up just once. CDR3 amino acids: CASSPRGANTEAFF. Here the CDR3 DNA reads TGTGCCAGCAGCCCCCGTGGGGCGAACACTGAAGCTTTCTTT. The rearrangement links TRBV7-3 to TRBJ1-1; perhaps TRBD1 as D (5 bases). CDR1 and CDR2 from the germline V gene are SGHTA and FQGTGA. Trimming stripped 5 bases from V and 1 base from J, with 11 bases between. The CDR3 runs 14 residues.

This rearrangement joins TRBV15 to TRBJ2-2, with D unclear. CDR1 is LNHNV and CDR2 is YYDKDF in the germline V gene (reference sequence). The CDR3 totals 15 residues. V was clipped by 3 bases and J by 0 bases, with 8 bases between them. CDR3 sequence reads: CATSSTSPNTGELFF. In DNA, the CDR3 is TGTGCCACCAGCAGTACATCACCGAACACCGGGGAGCTGTTTTTT.

The chain combines TRBV28 with TRBJ1-1; D gene uncertain. The germline CDR1 and CDR2 sequences are MDHEN and SYDVKM. CDR3 length: 14 amino acids. Trimming shortened V by 4 bases and J by 0 bases, and 9 bases separated the two germline ends. Written as DNA, the CDR3 is TGTGCCAGCAGTTATCCGGGGTTGAACACTGAAGCTTTCTTT. Amino acids: CASSYPGLNTEAFF.

The chain links TRBV19 to TRBJ1-5, with 8 bases that match TRBD1. CDR3 size: 15 residues. Germline lookup yields CDR1 LNHDA and CDR2 SQIVND (reference sequence). J lost 0 bases, V lost 9 bases, and 7 bases had no gene match. The CDR3 region is CASHPQGASNQPQHF. In DNA form, the CDR3 reads TGTGCCAGCCACCCCCAGGGGGCTAGCAATCAGCCCCAGCATTTT.

This clone has more than one count but fewer than ten. For the CDR3, the DNA is TGCGCCAGCAGCCCAGGCGGGACTAGCGGGAGGCGGGAGCAGTACTTC. It is translated as CASSPGGTSGRREQYF. The chain employs TRBV5-1 and TRBJ2-7; 15 nucleotides align to TRBD2. V shed 4 bases and J 7 bases; nucleotides not matched to a gene: 9. The CDR3 runs to 16 residues. Germline V lookup: CDR1 SGHRS, CDR2 YFSETQ.

The chain has TRBV7-2 and TRBJ2-7, with 7 nucleotides matching TRBD2. V shed 4 bases, J shed 3 bases, and the junction held 3 bases outside the gene matches. There are 13 residues in the CDR3. The germline gives CDR1 SGHTA, CDR2 FQGNSA. The CDR3 reads CASSSRGVYEQYF. CDR3 nucleotides: TGTGCCAGCAGCTCCCGGGGGGTCTACGAGCAGTACTTC.

The gene calls are TRBV9 and TRBJ1-1; D call uncertain. Germline CDR1 is SGDLS and CDR2 is YYNGEE. The CDR3 runs to 15 residues. The ends were cut back, 0 bases at V and 6 bases at J, with 15 bases in the middle. The chain's CDR3 is CASSVAEGGLAEAFF. CDR3 in DNA: TGTGCCAGCAGCGTAGCAGAGGGCGGGTTGGCTGAAGCTTTCTTT.

The J gene is TRBJ1-2, the V gene TRBV7-6; 8 positions agree with TRBD1. Per the germline V gene, CDR1 is SGHVS and CDR2 is FNYEAQ. The CDR3 sequence is 13 residues long. Unmatched junction bases numbered 1, after V lost 5 bases and J lost 2 bases. DNA of the CDR3: TGTGCCAGCAGCCGGACAGGGAACTATGGCTACACCTTC. This codes for CASSRTGNYGYTF.

The chain carries TRBV30 and TRBJ2-5, with D tentatively TRBD2 (5 bases). From germline, CDR1 is GTSNPN and CDR2 SVGIG (reference sequence). The ends were cut back, 2 bases at V and 3 bases at J, with 16 bases in the middle. The CDR3 has 15 amino acids. CDR3 DNA sequence: TGTGCCTGGAGTTGGGAGATGGTGGAAAAAGAGACCCAGTACTTC. It yields the protein CAWSWEMVEKETQYF.

V usage is TRBV27 and J usage is TRBJ1-6, with 8 bases fitting TRBD1. The germline gives CDR1 MNHEY, CDR2 SMNVEV (reference sequence). V lost 6 bases, J lost 0 bases, and 7 bases stayed unmatched. The CDR3 runs 17 residues. The CDR3 is CASSKDRAGSYNSPLHF. For the CDR3, the DNA is TGTGCCAGCAGCAAGGACAGGGCGGGCTCCTATAATTCACCCCTCCACTTT.

To note about this clone: The same CDR3 arises from other DNA sequences in this sample as well. The V and J genes are TRBV6-1 and TRBJ1-1; 7 bases fit TRBD1. The germline V gene encodes CDR1 MNHNS and CDR2 SASEGT. J was trimmed by 3 bases and V by 1 base; bases with no gene match: 2. The CDR3 totals 14 residues. This CDR3 is CASSEDRGDTEAFF. CDR3 DNA: TGTGCCAGCAGTGAAGACAGGGGCGACACTGAAGCTTTCTTT.

The CDR3 reads CASSFPRETQYF. The CDR3 coding sequence is TGTGCCAGCAGTTTCCCGAGAGAGACCCAGTACTTC. The chain couples TRBV6-5 to TRBJ2-5; no definite D call. The CDR3 is 12 amino acids. CDR1 and CDR2 from the germline V gene are MNHEY and SVGAGI. V lost 4 bases and J lost 4, with 7 bases in between.

In this sample, this clone turned up a few times. J is TRBJ2-3 and V is TRBV28, with D hard to call. Germline values: CDR1 MDHEN, CDR2 SYDVKM. V dropped 6 bases and J dropped 1 base, with 17 bases sitting between them. This CDR3 spans 16 amino acids. Here the CDR3 reads CASSRPGGEGTDTQYF. The CDR3 DNA follows: TGTGCCAGCAGCCGCCCGGGTGGTGAGGGCACAGATACGCAGTATTTT.

A single count supports this clone. The chain links TRBV7-3 to TRBJ2-2; perhaps TRBD1 as D (6 bases). Germline loops: CDR1 SGHTA, CDR2 FQGTGA. The V gene lost 6 bases and the J gene lost 5 bases, with 13 bases spanning the gap. This CDR3 has 14 amino acids. The CDR3 loop reads CASRETQGTGELFF. Here the CDR3 DNA reads TGTGCCAGCAGAGAGACCCAGGGGACCGGGGAGCTGTTTTTT. Using reference TRBV7-3 and TRBJ2-2 for the parts outside the CDR3, the full variable domain is GAGVSQTPSNKVTEKGKYVELRCDPISGHTALYWYRQSLGQGPEFLIYFQGTGAADDSGLPNDRFFAVRPEGSVSTLKIQRTERGDSAVYLCASRETQGTGELFFGEGSRLTVL.

This chain joins TRBV27 and TRBJ2-6, with D tentatively TRBD1 (5 bases). V was shortened by 2 bases and J by 0 bases, with 8 bases between the two germline ends. The CDR3 is 16 residues long. Germline V gene sequence: CDR1 MNHEY, CDR2 SMNVEV (reference sequence). CDR3 sequence reads: CASSLRGGSGANVLTF. The CDR3 DNA reads TGTGCCAGCAGTTTAAGGGGCGGCTCTGGGGCCAACGTCCTGACTTTC.

The chain is built from TRBV7-9 and TRBJ1-1; D not resolved. Germline V CDR1 and CDR2: SEHNR, FQNEAQ (reference sequence). V lost 2 bases to trimming and J lost 8 bases, with 15 bases between them. This CDR3 is built from 14 residues. CDR3 amino acids: CASSLLGRGPEAFF. Here the CDR3 DNA reads TGTGCCAGCAGCTTATTAGGTAGAGGGCCCGAAGCTTTCTTT.

The rearrangement joins TRBV10-1 to TRBJ1-6; no reliable D call. V gave up 5 bases and J gave up 0 bases, with 2 bases separating them. This CDR3 region has 13 residues. Germline assignment: CDR1 WNHNN and CDR2 SYGVQD (reference sequence). The CDR3 reads CASSYSYNSPLHF. The DNA for the CDR3 is TGCGCCAGCAGTTACTCCTATAATTCACCCCTCCACTTT.

Comment on this clone: This sample includes further DNA sequences coding for the same CDR3. The V call is TRBV18, the J call TRBJ1-1, with 8 bases aligning to TRBD1. J gave up 0 bases and V 6 bases, and 6 bases lay outside the gene matches. The CDR3 contains 15 residues. Germline CDR1 reads KGHSH; CDR2 reads LQKENI. CDR3 nucleotide sequence: TGTGCCAGCTCCCCCGGACAGGGCTTGAACACTGAAGCTTTCTTT. This encodes CASSPGQGLNTEAFF.

The chain is built from TRBV7-2 and TRBJ1-4, with D possibly matching TRBD1 (6 bases). The CDR3 covers 16 residues. V was cut by 1 base and J by 8 bases, with 17 bases left in between. Germline-derived CDR1 and CDR2 are SGHTA and FQGNSA. CDR3 sequence reads: CASSLDVGGAREKLFF. In DNA form, the CDR3 reads TGTGCCAGCAGCTTAGACGTTGGGGGGGCAAGGGAAAAACTGTTTTTT.